The 19 T cell receptor beta chains listed next were all sequenced from one sample in a study of cytomegalovirus exposure and HLA in healthy donors. The PCR had 60 Vbeta and 13 Jbeta primers. TCRdb's copy holds only in-frame clones and misses some; the assay was immunoSEQ multiplex PCR. The table includes approximately 150,000 clones, more than 65% detected once. Source material: PBMCs. The source is a man in his late teens or twenties in good health and CMV-seropositive.

With regard to this clone: Other DNA sequences in this specimen translate into the identical CDR3. The chain combines TRBV5-1 with TRBJ2-2; no reliable D call. Germline V CDR1 and CDR2: SGHRS, YFSETQ. The CDR3 contains 14 residues. V was pared by 4 bases and J by 8 bases, with 15 bases between. CDR3 sequence: CASSPEVGAGELFF. For the CDR3, the DNA is TGCGCCAGCAGCCCAGAGGTGGGTGCTGGGGAGCTGTTTTTT.

The V and J genes are TRBV6-1 and TRBJ2-5; 8 nucleotides match TRBD1. Unmatched junction bases numbered 3, after V lost 4 bases and J lost 5 bases. From germline, CDR1 is MNHNS and CDR2 SASEGT. This CDR3 has 13 residues. The DNA of the CDR3 is TGTGCCAGCAGTGGACAGGGGCGGGAGACCCAGTACTTC. Amino acids: CASSGQGRETQYF.

The V and J genes are TRBV9 and TRBJ2-3, with 7 bases aligning to TRBD1. CDR3 length: 15 amino acids. Per germline, CDR1 SGDLS and CDR2 YYNGEE. With 0 bases clipped from V and 2 bases from J, the junction kept 3 bases outside the gene matches. In DNA, the CDR3 is TGTGCCAGCAGCGTAGCAGGGGGTTACACAGATACGCAGTATTTT. This translates into CASSVAGGYTDTQYF.

The chain employs TRBV7-2 and TRBJ1-5; D is unclear. Germline CDR1 is SGHTA and CDR2 is FQGNSA. The length of the CDR3 is 13 residues. V was clipped by 1 base and J by 3 bases, with 4 bases between them. As DNA, the CDR3 is TGTGCCAGCAGCTTAGAACACAATCAGCCCCAGCATTTT. It is translated as CASSLEHNQPQHF.

The V gene is TRBV6-1, the J gene TRBJ2-7, with 7 bases that match TRBD1. Germline values: CDR1 MNHNS, CDR2 SASEGT. V was pared by 8 bases and J by 4 bases, with 11 bases of the junction left unmatched. CDR3 size: 14 residues. CDR3 DNA: TGTGCCAGCCGAGCTACACAGGGGCGATACGAGCAGTACGTC. It specifies CASRATQGRYEQYV.

J is TRBJ1-4 and V is TRBV14, with a possible D match to TRBD1 (6 bases). V lost 0 bases and J lost 3, with 8 bases in between. The germline CDR1 and CDR2 sequences are SGHDN and FVKESK. This CDR3 region has 15 residues. The CDR3, as DNA: TGTGCCAGCAGCCAAGAACGGACAGCTAATGAAAAACTGTTTTTT. This encodes CASSQERTANEKLFF. The entire variable domain, with the rest obtained from reference TRBV14 and TRBJ1-4, is as follows: EAGVTQFPSHSVIEKGQTVTLRCDPISGHDNLYWYRRVMGKEIKFLLHFVKESKQDESGMPNNRFLAERTGGTYSTLKVQPAELEDSGVYFCASSQERTANEKLFFGSGTQLSVL.

This sequence joins TRBV7-9 and TRBJ1-2; the D gene is possibly TRBD1 (5 bases). Per the germline V gene, CDR1 is SEHNR and CDR2 is FQNEAQ (reference sequence). This CDR3 has 13 residues. Trimming shortened V by 5 bases and J by 0 bases, and 7 bases separated the two germline ends. The CDR3, as DNA: TGTGCCAGCAGCCAGGGCCCTAACTATGGCTACACCTTC. Its protein is CASSQGPNYGYTF.

J is TRBJ1-1 and V is TRBV10-3; D is perhaps TRBD1 (6 bases). CDR1 ENHRY and CDR2 SYGVKD come from the germline V gene. The length of the CDR3 is 12 residues. The V and J ends lost 10 bases and 6 bases respectively, with 15 bases between them. Written as DNA, the CDR3 is TGTGCCACTCGAGAGGGGGAATCTGAAGCTTTCTTT. Amino acids: CATREGESEAFF.

The table lists this clone with a few counts. The chain links TRBV15 to TRBJ1-1; 7 nucleotides agree with TRBD1. The CDR3 length is 16 residues. The J segment lost 3 bases and the V segment lost 0 bases, leaving 7 bases of the junction unmatched. Per germline, CDR1 LNHNV and CDR2 YYDKDF (reference sequence). CDR3 residues: CATSREQNRGDTEAFF. CDR3 in DNA: TGTGCCACCAGCAGAGAGCAAAACAGGGGAGACACTGAAGCTTTCTTT.

This clone has only a few counts. The J gene is TRBJ2-3, the V gene TRBV27; TRBD2 matches 7 bases. Germline-derived CDR1 and CDR2 are MNHEY and SMNVEV (reference sequence). There are 16 residues in the CDR3. After removal of 2 bases from V and 3 bases from J, the junction contained 8 bases not matched to a gene. CDR3 bases: TGTGCCAGCAGTTTAAACGGCGGGAGTGGAACAGATACGCAGTATTTT. Amino acids: CASSLNGGSGTDTQYF.

The chain employs TRBV4-2 and TRBJ1-1; D gene ambiguous. CDR1 is LGHNA and CDR2 is YNFKEQ in the germline V gene. V lost 0 bases and J 2 bases, leaving 10 bases between the germline ends. CDR3 size: 15 residues. The CDR3 loop is CASSQEQAFNTEAFF. The CDR3, as DNA: TGTGCCAGCAGCCAAGAGCAAGCGTTTAACACTGAAGCTTTCTTT.

The rearrangement links TRBV13 to TRBJ2-1, with D perhaps TRBD2 (6 bases). V lost 1 base and J lost 1, with 11 bases in between. There are 16 residues in the CDR3. The germline V gene has CDR1 PRHDT and CDR2 FYEKMQ (reference sequence). The CDR3 DNA reads as TGTGCCAGCAGCTTAGAGGAGGGGACGTCCTACAATGAGCAGTTCTTC. Protein: CASSLEEGTSYNEQFF.

The chain combines TRBV6-1 with TRBJ1-2; TRBD1 might be the D (5 bases). The germline V gene has CDR1 MNHNS and CDR2 SASEGT. V shed 2 bases and J shed 4 bases, with 8 bases lying between them. CDR3 length: 13 amino acids. Here the CDR3 DNA reads TGTGCCAGCAGTGAACAGGGTGTCTATGGCTACACCTTC. It translates to CASSEQGVYGYTF.

Points on this clone: An end of the junction does not agree with germline; a read error may underlie this. V usage is TRBV7-7 and J usage is TRBJ2-1; possibly TRBD1 for D (9 bases). This CDR3 region has 15 residues. Germline V gene data show CDR1 as SSHAT and CDR2 as FNYEAQ (reference sequence). The CDR3 nucleotides read TGTGCTAGCAGCCGGGGGGGACAGGGTAGTGGTGAGCAGTTCTTC. Translated, it gives CASSRGGQGSGEQFF.

The chain joins TRBV6-1 to TRBJ2-3, with 10 positions matching TRBD1. CDR1 is MNHNS and CDR2 is SASEGT in the germline V gene. Trimming at V came to 10 bases and at J to 1 base, leaving 5 bases not matched to a gene. The length of the CDR3 is 14 residues. In DNA form, the CDR3 reads TGTGCCACCGGAGGGACAGGGGGCACAGATACGCAGTATTTT. As protein: CATGGTGGTDTQYF.

The chain joins TRBV25-1 to TRBJ2-4, with 8 bases fitting TRBD1. There are 18 residues in the CDR3. V was clipped by 2 bases and J by 2 bases; unmatched bases: 11. Germline V gene data show CDR1 as MGHDK and CDR2 as SYGVNS. The CDR3 nucleotides are TGTGCCAGCAGTGAACAGGGTCGGACAGGGACGTCCAAAAACATTCAGTACTTC. This sequence encodes CASSEQGRTGTSKNIQYF.

This chain links TRBV6-4 with TRBJ2-5; a possible D gene is TRBD1 (6 bases). Germline V gene data show CDR1 as MRHNA and CDR2 as SNTAGT. The CDR3 has 13 residues. V was clipped by 10 bases and J by 9 bases, with 21 bases between them. The DNA for the CDR3 is TGTGCCACCCACAGGGTTCCCCGTTGGGCCCAGTACTTC. Protein: CATHRVPRWAQYF.

The chain carries TRBV5-1 and TRBJ2-2; 8 bases align to TRBD2. The CDR3 is made up of 16 amino acids. CDR1 is SGHRS and CDR2 is YFSETQ in the germline V gene. The J segment lost 4 bases and the V segment lost 0 bases, leaving 5 bases of the junction unmatched. CDR3 nucleotide sequence: TGCGCCAGCAGCTTGGATGGCGCGGGGGGCACCGGGGAGCTGTTTTTT. Translating gives CASSLDGAGGTGELFF.

The CDR3 bases are TGTGCCAGCAGCTTGAGGCTGCGACAGGATCCCGGGGAGCTGTTTTTT. This gives the protein CASSLRLRQDPGELFF. The chain employs TRBV5-4 and TRBJ2-2, with D possibly matching TRBD1 (6 bases). V lost 1 base to trimming and J lost 6 bases, with 16 bases between them. CDR3 length: 16 amino acids. CDR1 is SGHNT, CDR2 YYREEE, per germline (reference sequence).